This passage covers 15 T cell receptor beta chains from one sample sequenced in a study of CD8+ T cells in alopecia areata. Treatment meaning: oral pan-JAK inhibitor, 5-10 mg twice daily. Extraction of RNA preceded its reverse transcription into cDNA, which served as the sequencing template. Profiling relied on immunoSEQ multiplex PCR, and the TCRdb table lists in-frame clones only, not all of them. The sample carries 200,000 to 250,000 clones, 64% recorded once. The sequences come from CD4+ T cells sorted from blood, collected at week 4, from a patient treated with tofacitinib. The receptors were sampled from a human donor with alopecia areata.

This clone was observed many times. The rearrangement links TRBV7-2 to TRBJ2-1; D is possibly TRBD1 (6 bases). Germline values: CDR1 SGHTA, CDR2 FQGNSA. The CDR3 is 17 residues long. V lost 1 base and J 6 bases, leaving 19 bases between the germline ends. CDR3 DNA sequence: TGTGCCAGCAGCTTAGGGTTGGGCAGGGGATTTTCCAATGAGCAGTTCTTC. It translates to CASSLGLGRGFSNEQFF.

The chain joins TRBV29-1 to TRBJ2-7; D remains ambiguous. CDR1 SQVTM and CDR2 ANQGSEA come from the germline V gene. Trimming took 4 bases from V and 0 from J, leaving 10 bases between them. This CDR3 region has 13 residues. CDR3 residues: CSVGGRLSYEQYF. CDR3 coding DNA: TGCAGCGTTGGGGGAAGACTCTCCTACGAGCAGTACTTC.

The chain links TRBV7-9 to TRBJ1-1; TRBD1 matches at 10 bases. After removal of 1 base from V and 5 bases from J, the junction contained 10 bases not matched to a gene. CDR1 SEHNR and CDR2 FQNEAQ come from the germline V gene (reference sequence). This CDR3 is built from 17 residues. In DNA, the CDR3 is TGTGCCAGCAGCTTAGTCCTGACAGGGGGCGTAGGAACTGAAGCTTTCTTT. Translation: CASSLVLTGGVGTEAFF.

The V call is TRBV6-5, the J call TRBJ1-5, with a tentative D call TRBD1 (5 bases). The V gene's germline CDR1 is MNHEY and CDR2 SVGAGI. The CDR3 consists of 14 residues. With 6 bases removed from V and 3 bases from J, the gap between germline ends came to 12 bases. The CDR3 DNA reads as TGTGCCAGCAGACCCGGGACGGTCAATCAGCCCCAGCATTTT. Its protein is CASRPGTVNQPQHF.

The genes are TRBV25-1 and TRBJ2-5, with a possible D match to TRBD2 (6 bases). Trimming shortened V by 5 bases and J by 2 bases, and 9 bases separated the two germline ends. The CDR3 has 13 residues. Per the germline V gene, CDR1 is MGHDK and CDR2 is SYGVNS. CDR3 coding DNA: TGTGCCAGCAGTATTGCGGGGCAAGAGACCCAGTACTTC. It codes for CASSIAGQETQYF. Full variable domain (rest looked up from reference TRBV25-1 and TRBJ2-5): EADIYQTPRYLVIGTGKKITLECSQTMGHDKMYWYQQDPGMELHLIHYSYGVNSTEKGDLSSESTVSRIRTEHFPLTLESARPSHTSQYLCASSIAGQETQYFGPGTRLLVL.

The chain uses TRBV10-3 and TRBJ2-1; perhaps TRBD1 as D (5 bases). V was cut by 4 bases and J by 6 bases, with 13 bases left in between. The CDR3 loop spans 14 amino acids. Germline-derived CDR1 and CDR2 are ENHRY and SYGVKD. CDR3 DNA: TGTGCCATCAGTGCGCTTCAGGGAACCAATGAGCAGTTCTTC. This sequence encodes CAISALQGTNEQFF.

The CDR3 DNA is TGTGCCAGCAGCGTAGGGCCTAGCGGACTCCAAGAGACCCAGTACTTC. It codes for CASSVGPSGLQETQYF. This chain joins TRBV9 and TRBJ2-5; TRBD2 aligns across 7 bases. Germline lookup yields CDR1 SGDLS and CDR2 YYNGEE. The CDR3 is 16 amino acids. Trimming took 0 bases from V and 1 from J; bases not matched to a gene: 6.

This CDR3 reads CATSRLKAGELFF. CDR3 nucleotide sequence: TGTGCCACCAGCAGACTTAAGGCCGGGGAGCTGTTTTTT. The chain couples TRBV15 to TRBJ2-2; D not resolved. The germline CDR1 and CDR2 sequences are LNHNV and YYDKDF (reference sequence). The ends were cut back, 2 bases at V and 6 bases at J, with 7 bases in the middle. The CDR3 covers 13 residues.

This chain links TRBV4-3 with TRBJ2-3; unclear D gene. Germline lookup yields CDR1 LGHNA and CDR2 YSLEER. CDR3 length equals 16 residues. With 0 bases removed from V and 2 bases from J, the gap between germline ends came to 12 bases. The chain's CDR3 is CASSQDLTDVTDTQYF. CDR3 DNA sequence: TGCGCCAGCAGCCAAGATTTAACGGATGTCACAGATACGCAGTATTTT.

The rearrangement joins TRBV7-9 to TRBJ2-2; TRBD2 aligns across 10 bases. Germline-derived CDR1 and CDR2 are SEHNR and FQNEAQ (reference sequence). The CDR3 runs to 16 residues. The junction had 7 bases not matched to a gene; V was cut back by 6 bases and J by 3 bases. The CDR3 sequence is CASRLAGAAHTGELFF. CDR3 coding DNA: TGTGCCAGCAGGCTAGCGGGGGCCGCGCACACCGGGGAGCTGTTTTTT.

The chain recombines TRBV6-1 with TRBJ1-1, with D possibly matching TRBD1 (5 bases). There are 14 residues in the CDR3. Trimming took off 5 bases at V and 3 bases at J, with 13 bases between the two ends. From germline, CDR1 is MNHNS and CDR2 SASEGT. The CDR3 nucleotides read TGTGCCAGCAGTTCCAGACGGGGGGACACTGAAGCTTTCTTT. Translation gives CASSSRRGDTEAFF.

This clone appeared a few times. The chain employs TRBV11-2 and TRBJ1-6; 8 bases agree with TRBD1. With V trimmed by 3 bases and J by 8 bases, 9 bases remained unmatched. Germline CDR1 reads SGHAT; CDR2 reads FQNNGV. The length of the CDR3 is 16 residues. Here the CDR3 reads CASSFAQGATYSPLHF. In DNA, the CDR3 is TGTGCCAGCAGCTTCGCCCAGGGGGCAACGTATTCACCCCTCCACTTT. Full variable domain (rest looked up from reference TRBV11-2 and TRBJ1-6): EAGVAQSPRYKIIEKRQSVAFWCNPISGHATLYWYQQILGQGPKLLIQFQNNGVVDDSQLPKDRFSAERLKGVDSTLKIQPAKLEDSAVYLCASSFAQGATYSPLHFGNGTRLTVT.

The genes are TRBV4-1 and TRBJ1-5, with D possibly matching TRBD1 (6 bases). The ends were cut back, 4 bases at V and 2 bases at J, with 12 bases in the middle. Germline loops: CDR1 MGHRA, CDR2 YSYEKL. CDR3 length equals 15 residues. CDR3 residues: CASSRQQGRNQPQHF. CDR3 DNA sequence: TGCGCCAGCAGCCGCCAACAGGGACGCAATCAGCCCCAGCATTTT.

V is TRBV9 and J is TRBJ2-1, with 8 bases matching TRBD2. V shed 2 bases, J shed 4 bases, and the junction held 5 bases outside the gene matches. Germline V gives CDR1 SGDLS, CDR2 YYNGEE. The CDR3 extends over 15 amino acids. In DNA, the CDR3 is TGTGCCAGCAGCGTTAGGACTAGCTTTTACAATGAGCAGTTCTTC. This encodes CASSVRTSFYNEQFF. The full variable domain, completed using reference TRBV9 and TRBJ2-1, is DSGVTQTPKHLITATGQRVTLRCSPRSGDLSVYWYQQSLDQGLQFLIQYYNGEERAKGNILERFSAQQFPDLHSELNLSSLELGDSALYFCASSVRTSFYNEQFFGPGTRLTVL.

The table lists this clone with a few counts. V usage is TRBV23-1 and J usage is TRBJ2-1; 9 bases fit TRBD2. TRBV23-1 is given ORF status, its function remaining uncertain. The CDR3 length is 15 residues. Trimming cost V 2 bases and J 2 bases; bases outside gene matches: 1. The chain's CDR3 is CASSQGLATYNEQFF. For the CDR3, the DNA is TGCGCCAGCAGTCAAGGACTAGCGACCTACAATGAGCAGTTCTTC.